This TCR beta chain is drawn from a study of shared clonotypes between healthy human individuals. Only in-frame clones appear in the TCRdb table, and some are missing; sequencing was by immunoSEQ multiplex PCR. The sample yields more than 450,000 clones, about four fifths seen once. CDR3 length: 13 amino acids. Trimming at V came to 6 bases and at J to 5 bases, leaving 5 bases not matched to a gene. Germline CDR1 reads SGHVS; CDR2 reads FQNEAQ. This TCR came from a woman between 40 and 55 years old in good health. Some clones in this sample may be carry-over from other donors' samples. The chain couples TRBV7-8 to TRBJ1-1, with TRBD1 identical over 8 bases. The sample taken for sequencing was PBMCs. CDR3 region: CASSYTGGTEAFF. The CDR3 DNA is TGTGCCAGCAGTTATACAGGGGGGACTGAAGCTTTCTTT.